These 21 T cell receptor beta chains were all obtained from the same sample, sequenced in a study of cytomegalovirus exposure and HLA in healthy donors. With 60 Vbeta and 13 Jbeta primers, the PCR was carried out. The method was immunoSEQ multiplex PCR; TCRdb's version includes in-frame clones alone and lacks a portion of them. Among about 82,000 clones listed, roughly 61% were seen once. Sequenced material: PBMCs. These TCRs come from a middle-aged woman in good health and CMV-seropositive.

The V call is TRBV27, the J call TRBJ2-7, with TRBD2 matching over 15 bases. The CDR3 contains 16 residues. In germline, CDR1 is MNHEY, CDR2 SMNVEV (reference sequence). V lost 5 bases and J lost 6; bases outside the gene matches: 8. CDR3 sequence reads: CASSPWTSGRDGEQYF. The CDR3 DNA follows: TGTGCCAGCAGTCCCTGGACTAGCGGGAGGGACGGCGAGCAGTACTTC.

The V call is TRBV7-7, the J call TRBJ2-1; 9 bases fit TRBD1. Germline V gene sequence: CDR1 SSHAT, CDR2 FNYEAQ (reference sequence). Trimming removed 4 bases from V and 7 bases from J; junction bases left unmatched: 2. The CDR3 extends over 13 amino acids. DNA of the CDR3: TGTGCCAGCAGCTCGGGACAGGGTAATGAGCAGTTCTTC. Its translation: CASSSGQGNEQFF.

This clone has just a few counts. The V gene is TRBV4-1, the J gene TRBJ1-5; 7 nucleotides agree with TRBD1. This CDR3 has 19 amino acids. The germline CDR1 and CDR2 sequences are MGHRA and YSYEKL. V dropped 1 base and J dropped 0; count of bases not matched to a gene: 12. The CDR3 loop is CASSQGFPGQLYSNQPQHF. Here the CDR3 DNA reads TGCGCCAGCAGCCAAGGTTTCCCGGGACAGTTGTATAGCAATCAGCCCCAGCATTTT.

The J gene is TRBJ2-7, the V gene TRBV5-4; TRBD1 agrees at 8 bases. J gave up 3 bases and V 3 bases, and 8 bases lay outside the gene matches. The CDR3 contains 15 residues. The germline V gene encodes CDR1 SGHNT and CDR2 YYREEE (reference sequence). CDR3 protein: CASSWDRSLLYEQYF. Written as DNA, the CDR3 is TGTGCCAGCAGCTGGGACAGGTCCCTCCTCTACGAGCAGTACTTC.

The J gene is TRBJ2-7, the V gene TRBV7-9; D remains ambiguous. V dropped 7 bases and J dropped 3 bases, with 7 bases sitting between them. This CDR3 has 11 residues. CDR1 and CDR2 from the germline V gene are SEHNR and FQNEAQ (reference sequence). The CDR3 nucleotides are TGTGCCAGCACCCGGTTCTACGAGCAGTACTTC. This sequence encodes CASTRFYEQYF.

This clone was seen a few times. The chain employs TRBV28 and TRBJ1-5, with D unresolved. The CDR3 has 15 residues. V gave up 7 bases and J gave up 5 bases, with 18 bases separating them. Germline V CDR1 and CDR2: MDHEN, SYDVKM. The DNA of the CDR3 is TGTGCCAGCATTCCCCTGGGAGGCGTCGATCAGCCCCAGCATTTT. Amino acid sequence: CASIPLGGVDQPQHF.

J is TRBJ1-3 and V is TRBV6-1; possibly TRBD1 for D (5 bases). Trimming cost V 3 bases and J 2 bases, with 8 bases left between them. The length of the CDR3 is 14 residues. Germline V gene sequence: CDR1 MNHNS, CDR2 SASEGT. Here the CDR3 DNA reads TGTGCCAGCAGTGAGGGGCAGGCTGGAAACACCATATATTTT. This encodes CASSEGQAGNTIYF.

V is TRBV28 and J is TRBJ1-1; the D gene is possibly TRBD1 (5 bases). The length of the CDR3 is 15 residues. From germline, CDR1 is MDHEN and CDR2 SYDVKM. V was cut by 2 bases and J by 6 bases, with 16 bases left in between. The CDR3 DNA is TGTGCCAGCAGTTTACCTTGGGCAGGGAGGGCTGAAGCTTTCTTT. Protein: CASSLPWAGRAEAFF.

This chain connects TRBV28 to TRBJ2-3, with 11 bases aligning to TRBD2. This CDR3 contains 14 residues. V lost 5 bases, J lost 6 bases, and 4 bases stayed unmatched. The germline V gene has CDR1 MDHEN and CDR2 SYDVKM. The CDR3 loop reads CASSIRLAGDTQYF. The CDR3 nucleotides read TGTGCCAGCAGTATCCGACTAGCGGGGGATACGCAGTATTTT.

The V gene is TRBV6-6, the J gene TRBJ2-7, with a weak D call TRBD2 (6 bases). The V end lost 2 bases, the J end lost 2 bases, and 10 bases lay between the germline ends. Germline V lookup: CDR1 MNHNY, CDR2 SVGAGI (reference sequence). The CDR3 is 14 residues long. The CDR3 coding sequence is TGTGCCAGCAGTTACGGCGGGACCACCTACGAGCAGTACTTC. This translates into CASSYGGTTYEQYF.

The chain uses TRBV7-6 and TRBJ1-4, with 8 positions matching TRBD1. Germline values: CDR1 SGHVS, CDR2 FNYEAQ. V dropped 5 bases and J dropped 2; count of bases not matched to a gene: 7. This CDR3 is 16 amino acids long. The CDR3 DNA reads as TGTGCCAGCAGCATCGGACAGGGTTGGACTAATGAAAAACTGTTTTTT. Translation: CASSIGQGWTNEKLFF.

V usage is TRBV30 and J usage is TRBJ2-1; 14 positions match TRBD2. CDR3 length: 13 residues. Trimming at V came to 3 bases and at J to 8 bases, leaving 0 bases not matched to a gene. From germline, CDR1 is GTSNPN and CDR2 SVGIG (reference sequence). CDR3: CAWRTSGRDEQFF. CDR3 DNA: TGTGCCTGGAGGACTAGCGGGAGGGATGAGCAGTTCTTC.

The V call is TRBV21-1, the J call TRBJ2-1; the DNA was not used to check the table's D call, TRBD2. TRBV21-1 is an annotated pseudogene. CDR3 length: 16 residues. This chain's CDR3 is CASSPPGLAGYNEQFF. In nucleotides, the CDR3 is TGTGCCAGCAGCCCCCCTGGGCTAGCGGGCTACAATGAGCAGTTCTTC.

Only a few counts were recorded for this clone. This chain joins TRBV19 and TRBJ2-3, with a possible D match to TRBD2 (6 bases). V gave up 6 bases and J gave up 8 bases, with 27 bases separating them. Germline V gene data show CDR1 as LNHDA and CDR2 as SQIVND (reference sequence). The CDR3 sequence is 17 residues long. The DNA of the CDR3 is TGTGCCAGTAGCATTGGGTCTGAGGGGACTTTCTTAGGTACGCAGTATTTT. It codes for CASSIGSEGTFLGTQYF.

The V gene is TRBV7-2, the J gene TRBJ2-7; 7 bases are a match to TRBD2. V lost 4 bases, J lost 0 bases, and 3 bases stayed unmatched. Germline lookup yields CDR1 SGHTA and CDR2 FQGNSA. The CDR3 runs 14 residues. The CDR3 DNA is TGTGCCAGCAGCTGGGGGGGGAACTCCTACGAGCAGTACTTC. Translating it yields CASSWGGNSYEQYF.

The chain combines TRBV9 with TRBJ1-1; maybe TRBD1 (6 bases). The CDR3 consists of 17 residues. Trimming took off 4 bases at V and 0 bases at J, with 19 bases between the two ends. Germline CDR1 reads SGDLS; CDR2 reads YYNGEE. CDR3 sequence reads: CASSNVATGRLNTEAFF. CDR3 in DNA: TGTGCCAGCAGCAACGTAGCTACAGGGCGATTGAACACTGAAGCTTTCTTT.

The J gene is TRBJ2-7, the V gene TRBV28; D is possibly TRBD2 (5 bases). The CDR3 consists of 14 residues. The germline V gene has CDR1 MDHEN and CDR2 SYDVKM. Trimming removed 8 bases at V and 2 bases at J, with 16 bases between. CDR3 in amino acids: CASRDPAGPYEQYF. CDR3 sequence (DNA): TGTGCCAGCCGAGACCCTGCGGGCCCCTACGAGCAGTACTTC.

V and J are TRBV27 and TRBJ2-7, with TRBD2 matching 10 bases. The V gene end was trimmed by 7 bases and the J gene end by 5 bases; junction bases not matched to a gene: 8. Germline values: CDR1 MNHEY, CDR2 SMNVEV (reference sequence). This CDR3 is built from 14 residues. The CDR3: CASTPSGSANEQYF. The CDR3 nucleotides read TGTGCCAGCACCCCTAGCGGGAGCGCCAACGAGCAGTACTTC.

This sequence joins TRBV5-1 and TRBJ1-4, with D possibly being TRBD1 (6 bases). CDR3 length: 14 amino acids. V was shortened by 4 bases and J by 3 bases, with 10 bases between the two germline ends. CDR1 is SGHRS and CDR2 is YFSETQ in the germline V gene. In DNA, the CDR3 is TGCGCCAGCAGCACCAGGGGTGCTAATGAAAAACTGTTTTTT. As protein: CASSTRGANEKLFF. The variable domain in full, with the rest retrieved from reference TRBV5-1 and TRBJ1-4, is KAGVTQTPRYLIKTRGQQVTLSCSPISGHRSVSWYQQTPGQGLQFLFEYFSETQRNKGNFPGRFSGRQFSNSRSEMNVSTLELGDSALYLCASSTRGANEKLFFGSGTQLSVL.

This clone was detected only once. The genes are TRBV30 and TRBJ2-1; TRBD2 is a possible D gene (5 bases). This CDR3 spans 17 amino acids. V gave up 0 bases and J gave up 0 bases, with 15 bases separating them. The germline V gene has CDR1 GTSNPN and CDR2 SVGIG (reference sequence). The CDR3 region is CAWSVLVGASSYNEQFF. CDR3 nucleotides: TGTGCCTGGAGTGTACTGGTGGGAGCGAGCTCCTACAATGAGCAGTTCTTC.

The genes are TRBV19 and TRBJ1-3; D is perhaps TRBD1 (6 bases). The V gene's germline CDR1 is LNHDA and CDR2 SQIVND (reference sequence). V lost 5 bases and J 3 bases, leaving 11 bases between the germline ends. This CDR3 is 14 amino acids long. The CDR3, as DNA: TGTGCCAGTAGTTACGGGACAATTGGAAACACCATATATTTT. Translation gives CASSYGTIGNTIYF.